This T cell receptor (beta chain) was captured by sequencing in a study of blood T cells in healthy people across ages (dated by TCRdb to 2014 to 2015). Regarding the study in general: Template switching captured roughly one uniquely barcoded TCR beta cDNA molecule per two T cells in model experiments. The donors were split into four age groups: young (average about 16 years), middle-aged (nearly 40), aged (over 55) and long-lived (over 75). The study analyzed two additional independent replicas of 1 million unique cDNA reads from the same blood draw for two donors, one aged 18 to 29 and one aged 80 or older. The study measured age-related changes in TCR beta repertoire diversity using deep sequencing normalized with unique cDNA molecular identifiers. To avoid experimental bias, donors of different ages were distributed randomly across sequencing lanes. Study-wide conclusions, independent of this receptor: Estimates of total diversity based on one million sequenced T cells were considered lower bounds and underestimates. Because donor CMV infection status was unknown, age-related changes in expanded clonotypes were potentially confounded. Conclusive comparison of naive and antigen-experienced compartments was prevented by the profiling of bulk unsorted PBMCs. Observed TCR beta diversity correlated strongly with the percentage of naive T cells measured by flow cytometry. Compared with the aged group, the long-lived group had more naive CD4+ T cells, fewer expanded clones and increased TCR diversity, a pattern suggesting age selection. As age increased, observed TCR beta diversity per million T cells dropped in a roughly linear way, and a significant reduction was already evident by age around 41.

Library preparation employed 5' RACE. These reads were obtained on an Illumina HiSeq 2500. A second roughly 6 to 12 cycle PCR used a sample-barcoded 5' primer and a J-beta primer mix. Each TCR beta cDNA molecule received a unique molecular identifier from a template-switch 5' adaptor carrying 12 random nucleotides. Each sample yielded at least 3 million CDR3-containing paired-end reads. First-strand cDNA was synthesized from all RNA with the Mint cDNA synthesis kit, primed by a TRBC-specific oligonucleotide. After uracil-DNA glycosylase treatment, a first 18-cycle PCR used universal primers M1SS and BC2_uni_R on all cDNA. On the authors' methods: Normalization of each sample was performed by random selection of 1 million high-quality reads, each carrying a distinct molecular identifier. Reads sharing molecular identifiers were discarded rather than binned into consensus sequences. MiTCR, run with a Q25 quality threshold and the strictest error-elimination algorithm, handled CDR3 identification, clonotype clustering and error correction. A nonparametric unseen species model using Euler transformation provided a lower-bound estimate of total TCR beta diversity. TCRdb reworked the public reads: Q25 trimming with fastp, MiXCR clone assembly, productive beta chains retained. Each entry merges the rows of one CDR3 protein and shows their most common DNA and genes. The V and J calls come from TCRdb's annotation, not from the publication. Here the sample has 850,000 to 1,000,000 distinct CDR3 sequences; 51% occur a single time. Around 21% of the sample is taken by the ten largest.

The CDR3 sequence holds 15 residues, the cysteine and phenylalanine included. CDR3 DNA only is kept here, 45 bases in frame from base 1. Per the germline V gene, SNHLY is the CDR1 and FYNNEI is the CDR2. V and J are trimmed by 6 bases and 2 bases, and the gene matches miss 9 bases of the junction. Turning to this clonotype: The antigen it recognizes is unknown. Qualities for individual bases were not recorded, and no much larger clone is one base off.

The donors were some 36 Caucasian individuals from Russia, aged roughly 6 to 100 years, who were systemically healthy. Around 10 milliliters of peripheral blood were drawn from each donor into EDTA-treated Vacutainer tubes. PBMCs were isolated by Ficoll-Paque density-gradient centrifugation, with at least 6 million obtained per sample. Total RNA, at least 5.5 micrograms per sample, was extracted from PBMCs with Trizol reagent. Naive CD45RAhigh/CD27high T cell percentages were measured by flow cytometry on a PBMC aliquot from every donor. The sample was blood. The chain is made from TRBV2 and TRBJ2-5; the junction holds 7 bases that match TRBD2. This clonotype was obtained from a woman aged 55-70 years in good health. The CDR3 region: CASRALGGPQETQYF. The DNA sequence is TGTGCCAGCAGGGCCTTGGGAGGGCCTCAAGAGACCCAGTACTTC.